This T cell receptor beta chain was sequenced in a study of T cell clones after liver transplantation. Study at large: TCRbeta sequencing after a pre-transplant mixed lymphocyte reaction identified graft-donor-reactive clones, later tracked in post-transplant blood. Subjects received no induction therapy and standard immunosuppression until randomization at 12-24 months post-transplant.

Regarding the study as a whole: Rather than being deleted, graft donor-reactive T cells may have moved into the graft.

The CDR3 has 14 residues. CDR1 and CDR2 (germline): MDHEN, SYDVKM. Trimming cost V 6 bases and J 3 bases, with 14 bases left between them. Concerning this clone itself: Antigen: not known.

Repertoires were generated with immunoSEQ multiplex PCR, while TCRdb's copy carries only in-frame clones and drops some. The data contain 20,000 to 30,000 clones, almost 70% of them singletons. The clonotype comes from a human donor who received a liver transplant. The input for sequencing was CD4+ T cells from blood, taken before liver transplant. This chain links TRBV28 with TRBJ1-2; D gene uncertain. This CDR3 reads CASRAGSFDYGYTF. CDR3 nucleotides: TGTGCCAGCAGGGCGGGATCCTTCGACTATGGCTACACCTTC.